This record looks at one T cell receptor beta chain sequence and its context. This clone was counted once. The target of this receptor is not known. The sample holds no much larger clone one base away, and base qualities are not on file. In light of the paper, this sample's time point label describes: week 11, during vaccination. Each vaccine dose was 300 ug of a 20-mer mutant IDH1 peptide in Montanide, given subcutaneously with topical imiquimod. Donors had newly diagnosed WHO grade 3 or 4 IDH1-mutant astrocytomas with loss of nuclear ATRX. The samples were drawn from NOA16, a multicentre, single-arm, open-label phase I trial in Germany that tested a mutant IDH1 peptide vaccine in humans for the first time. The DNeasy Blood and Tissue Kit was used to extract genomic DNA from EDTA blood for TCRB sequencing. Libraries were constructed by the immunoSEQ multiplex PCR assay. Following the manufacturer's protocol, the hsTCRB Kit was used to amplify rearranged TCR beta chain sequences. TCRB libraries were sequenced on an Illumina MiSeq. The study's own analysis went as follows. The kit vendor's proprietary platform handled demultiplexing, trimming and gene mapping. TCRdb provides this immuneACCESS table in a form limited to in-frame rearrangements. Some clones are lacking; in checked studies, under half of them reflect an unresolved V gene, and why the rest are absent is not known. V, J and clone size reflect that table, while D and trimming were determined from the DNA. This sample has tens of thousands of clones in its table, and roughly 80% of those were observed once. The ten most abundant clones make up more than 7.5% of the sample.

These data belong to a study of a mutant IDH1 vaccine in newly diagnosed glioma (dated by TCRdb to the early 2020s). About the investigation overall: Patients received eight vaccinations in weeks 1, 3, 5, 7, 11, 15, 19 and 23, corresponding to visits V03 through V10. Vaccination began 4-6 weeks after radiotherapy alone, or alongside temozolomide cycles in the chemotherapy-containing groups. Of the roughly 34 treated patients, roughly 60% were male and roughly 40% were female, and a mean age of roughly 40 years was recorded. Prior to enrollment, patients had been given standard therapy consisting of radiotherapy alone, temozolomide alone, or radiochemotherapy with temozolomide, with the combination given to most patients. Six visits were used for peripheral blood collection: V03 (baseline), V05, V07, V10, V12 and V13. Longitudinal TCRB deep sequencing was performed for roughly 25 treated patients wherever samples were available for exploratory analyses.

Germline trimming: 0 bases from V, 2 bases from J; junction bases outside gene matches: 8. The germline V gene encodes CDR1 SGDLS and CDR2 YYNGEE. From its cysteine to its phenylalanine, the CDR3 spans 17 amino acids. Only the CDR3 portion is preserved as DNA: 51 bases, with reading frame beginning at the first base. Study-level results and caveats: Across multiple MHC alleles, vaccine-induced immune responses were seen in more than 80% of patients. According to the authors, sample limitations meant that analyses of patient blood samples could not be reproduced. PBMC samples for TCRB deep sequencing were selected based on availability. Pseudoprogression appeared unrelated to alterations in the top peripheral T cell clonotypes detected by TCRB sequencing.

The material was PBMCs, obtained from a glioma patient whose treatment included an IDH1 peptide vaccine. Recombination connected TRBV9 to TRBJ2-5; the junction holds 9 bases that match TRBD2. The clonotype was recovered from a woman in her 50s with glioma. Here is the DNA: TGTGCCAGCAGCGTAGGGTCGGCGGGGGGGCGTCAAGAGACCCAGTACTTC. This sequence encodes CASSVGSAGGRQETQYF.